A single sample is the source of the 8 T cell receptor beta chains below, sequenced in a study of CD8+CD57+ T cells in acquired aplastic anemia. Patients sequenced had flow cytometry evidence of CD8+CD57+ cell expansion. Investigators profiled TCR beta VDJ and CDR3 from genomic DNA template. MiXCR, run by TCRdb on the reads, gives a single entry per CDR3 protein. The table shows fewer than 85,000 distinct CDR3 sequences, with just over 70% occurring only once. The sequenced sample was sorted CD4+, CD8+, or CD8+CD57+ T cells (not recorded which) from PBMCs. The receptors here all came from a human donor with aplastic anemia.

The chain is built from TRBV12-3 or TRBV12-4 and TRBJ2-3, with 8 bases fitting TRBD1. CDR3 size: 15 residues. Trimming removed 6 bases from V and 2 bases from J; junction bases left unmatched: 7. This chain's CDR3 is CASSPGQGHTDTQYF. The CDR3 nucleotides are TGTGCCAGCAGCCCTGGACAGGGCCACACAGATACGCAGTATTTT.

The CDR3 nucleotides read TGTGCTTCAGCGGGAGACTACAATGAGCAGTTCTTC. This translates into CASAGDYNEQFF. V and J are TRBV25-1 and TRBJ2-1; the match to TRBD2 covers 8 bases. This CDR3 is built from 12 residues. Germline V gene data show CDR1 as MGHDK and CDR2 as SYGVNS.

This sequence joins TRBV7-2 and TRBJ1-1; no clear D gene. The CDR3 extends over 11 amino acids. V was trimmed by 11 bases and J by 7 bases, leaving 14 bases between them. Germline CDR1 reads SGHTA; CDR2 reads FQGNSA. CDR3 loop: CALFVGSEAFF. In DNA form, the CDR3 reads TGTGCCCTTTTCGTTGGGAGTGAAGCTTTCTTT.

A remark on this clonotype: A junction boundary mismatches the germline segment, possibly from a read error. As DNA, the CDR3 is TGCGCCAGCAGTCGTAGCGGGAGGGATGAGCAGCTCTTC. The encoded protein is CASSRSGRDEQLF. The chain couples TRBV10-2 to TRBJ2-1; the match to TRBD2 covers 11 bases. CDR1 is WSHSY and CDR2 is SAAADI in the germline V gene. This CDR3 region has 13 residues.

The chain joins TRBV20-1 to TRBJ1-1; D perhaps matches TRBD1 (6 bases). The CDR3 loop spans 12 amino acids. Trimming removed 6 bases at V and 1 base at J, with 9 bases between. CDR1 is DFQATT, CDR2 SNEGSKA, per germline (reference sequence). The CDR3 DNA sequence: TGCAGTGCCAAACAGGGGAACACTGAAGCTTTCTTT. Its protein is CSAKQGNTEAFF.

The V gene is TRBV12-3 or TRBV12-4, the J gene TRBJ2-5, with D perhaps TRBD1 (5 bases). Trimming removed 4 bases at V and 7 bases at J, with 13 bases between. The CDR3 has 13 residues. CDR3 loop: CASSSTDVGTQYF. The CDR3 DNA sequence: TGTGCCAGCAGTTCGACAGACGTTGGGACCCAGTACTTC.

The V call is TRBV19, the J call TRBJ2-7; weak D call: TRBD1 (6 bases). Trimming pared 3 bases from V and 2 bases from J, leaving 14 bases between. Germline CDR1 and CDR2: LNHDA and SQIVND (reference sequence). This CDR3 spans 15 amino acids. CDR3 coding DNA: TGTGCCAGTAGTATCGTGACAGGACCTACCTACGAGCAGTACTTC. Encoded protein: CASSIVTGPTYEQYF.

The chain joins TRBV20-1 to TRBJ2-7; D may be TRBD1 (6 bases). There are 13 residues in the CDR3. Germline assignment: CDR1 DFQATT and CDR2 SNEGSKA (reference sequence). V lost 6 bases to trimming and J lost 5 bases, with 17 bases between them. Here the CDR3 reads CSATYRVVNEQYF. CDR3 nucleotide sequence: TGCAGTGCAACATACAGGGTTGTGAACGAGCAGTACTTC.